The present entry profiles one T cell receptor beta chain with its context. Trimming removed 3 bases from V and 5 bases from J; junction bases left unmatched: 5. Germline loops: CDR1 WSHSY, CDR2 SAAADI. This CDR3 spans 16 amino acids. Documented treatment: randomized to nivolumab then ipilimumab (arm A) or the reverse (arm B). Patients had received no earlier DNA-damaging chemotherapy. The sample originates from a study of sequential checkpoint blockade in melanoma. Looking at the study overall: Each arm's sequence ended with maintenance nivolumab.

Profiled with immunoSEQ multiplex PCR; TCRdb holds only in-frame clones, not every one. Altogether about 27,000 clones are present, approximately 75% being singletons, with the ten largest covering about an eighth. Sequences were derived from CD8+ T cells sorted from blood (inferred from file names), sampled from a patient given nivolumab and ipilimumab in sequence. The V and J genes are TRBV10-2 and TRBJ2-3, with 13 bases identical to TRBD2. The receptor was isolated from a human donor with melanoma. The DNA for the CDR3 is TGCGCCAGCAGTGACACTAGCGGGGGGGCCAGAGATACGCAGTATTTT. This sequence encodes CASSDTSGGARDTQYF.